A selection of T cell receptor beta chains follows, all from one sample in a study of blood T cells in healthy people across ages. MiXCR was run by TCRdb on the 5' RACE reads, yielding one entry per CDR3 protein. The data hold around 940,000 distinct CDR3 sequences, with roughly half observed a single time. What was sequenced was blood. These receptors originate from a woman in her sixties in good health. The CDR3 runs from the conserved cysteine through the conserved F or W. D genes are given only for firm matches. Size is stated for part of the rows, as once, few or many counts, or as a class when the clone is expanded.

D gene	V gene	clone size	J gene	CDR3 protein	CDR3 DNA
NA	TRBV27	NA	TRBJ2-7	CASSRNNRVEQYF	TGTGCCAGCAGTCGGAACAACAGGGTCGAGCAGTACTTC
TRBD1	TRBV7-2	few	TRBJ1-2	CASSFDRDYGYTF	TGTGCCAGCAGCTTCGACAGGGACTACGGGTACACCTTC
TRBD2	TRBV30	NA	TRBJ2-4	CAWGQAGEAKNIQYF	TGTGCCTGGGGACAAGCGGGAGAGGCCAAAAACATTCAGTACTTC
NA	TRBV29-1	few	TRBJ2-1	CSVRIWTSYNEQFF	TGCAGCGTTCGGATTTGGACCTCCTACAATGAGCAGTTCTTC
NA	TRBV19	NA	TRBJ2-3	CASSMGLADTQYF	TGTGCCAGTAGTATGGGATTGGCAGATACGCAGTATTTT
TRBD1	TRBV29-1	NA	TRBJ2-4	CSVIDRPTSQGAKNIQYF	TGCAGCGTGATTGACAGGCCAACCTCACAGGGGGCCAAAAACATTCAGTACTTC
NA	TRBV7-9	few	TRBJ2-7	CASSLGASAYEQYF	TGTGCCAGCAGCTTAGGAGCCTCGGCCTACGAGCAGTACTTC
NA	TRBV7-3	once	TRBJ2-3	CASSVFGNTDTQYF	TGTGCCAGTAGCGTTTTCGGGAACACAGATACGCAGTATTTT
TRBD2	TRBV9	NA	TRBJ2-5	CASSPTSPGLAGGRETQYF	TGTGCCAGCAGCCCGACTTCCCCGGGACTAGCGGGAGGTAGGGAGACCCAGTACTTC
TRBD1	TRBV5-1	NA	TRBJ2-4	CASSPGAQGAQNIQYF	TGCGCCAGCAGCCCGGGGGCACAGGGGGCGCAGAACATTCAGTACTTC
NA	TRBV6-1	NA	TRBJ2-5	CASSEFLETQYF	TGTGCCAGCAGTGAGTTTTTAGAGACCCAGTACTTC
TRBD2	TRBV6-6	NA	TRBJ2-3	CASSHMTSGRQDTQYF	TGTGCCAGCAGTCATATGACTAGCGGGAGGCAAGATACGCAGTATTTT
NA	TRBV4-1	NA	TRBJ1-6	CAGSQEQRNSPLHF	TGCGCCGGCAGCCAAGAACAGCGCAATTCACCCCTCCACTTT
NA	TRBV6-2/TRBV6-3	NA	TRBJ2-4	CASTSDLGLYEQYF	TGTGCCAGCACCAGTGACCTGGGTTTGTATGAGCAGTACTTC
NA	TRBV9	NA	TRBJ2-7	CASSRAGHSYEQYF	TGTGCCAGCAGTAGGGCGGGTCACTCCTACGAGCAGTACTTC
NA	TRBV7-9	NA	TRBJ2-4	CASSAIWTVAKNIQYF	TGTGCCAGCAGCGCCATCTGGACCGTAGCCAAAAACATTCAGTACTTC
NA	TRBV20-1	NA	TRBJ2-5	CSAPVSQVSETQYF	TGCAGTGCCCCGGTATCCCAAGTCTCAGAGACCCAGTACTTC
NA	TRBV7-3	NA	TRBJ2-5	CASSLLKTEQETQYF	TGTGCCAGCAGCTTATTAAAGACAGAACAAGAGACCCAGTACTTC
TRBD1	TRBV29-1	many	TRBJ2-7	CSVEDGTGLDEQYF	TGCAGCGTTGAAGATGGGACAGGGCTGGACGAGCAGTACTTC
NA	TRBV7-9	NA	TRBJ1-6	CASSPPLNSPLHF	TGTGCCAGCAGCCCCCCTCTCAATTCACCCCTCCACTTT
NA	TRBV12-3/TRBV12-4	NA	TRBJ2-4	CASSRGAEEYF	TGTGCCAGCAGCCGAGGGGCAGAGGAGTACTTC
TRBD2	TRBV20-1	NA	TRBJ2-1	CSAVRLAGISYNGQFF	TGCAGTGCTGTTCGACTAGCGGGGATATCCTACAATGGGCAGTTCTTC
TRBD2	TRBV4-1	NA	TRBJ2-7	CASSQGTSGGRYEQYF	TGCGCCAGCAGCCAAGGGACTAGCGGGGGGAGGTACGAGCAGTACTTC
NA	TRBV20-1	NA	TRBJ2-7	CSARRSARRYEQYF	TGCAGTGCTCGCCGGTCCGCCCGGAGGTACGAGCAGTACTTC
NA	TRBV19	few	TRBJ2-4	CASSDAIRLNIQYF	TGTGCCAGTAGTGACGCGATAAGACTAAACATTCAGTACTTC
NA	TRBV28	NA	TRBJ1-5	CASTLWVGYSNQPQHF	TGTGCCAGCACCCTGTGGGTAGGATATAGCAATCAGCCCCAGCATTTT
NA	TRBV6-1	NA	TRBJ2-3	CASSEPQGITDTQYF	TGTGCCAGCAGTGAACCCCAAGGAATCACAGATACGCAGTATTTT
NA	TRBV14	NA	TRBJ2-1	CASHFSHGSYNEQFF	TGTGCCAGCCATTTCTCGCACGGCTCCTACAATGAGCAGTTCTTC
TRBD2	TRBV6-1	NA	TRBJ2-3	CASSDPGTRDIRTDTQYF	TGTGCCAGCAGTGACCCCGGGACTAGGGATATCCGCACAGATACGCAGTATTTT
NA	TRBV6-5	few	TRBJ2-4	CASRQGGAWEQYF	TGTGCCAGCAGGCAAGGGGGGGCTTGGGAGCAGTACTTC
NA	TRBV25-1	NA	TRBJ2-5	CASSDPGSLQETQYF	TGTGCCAGCAGTGACCCCGGGAGTCTTCAAGAGACCCAGTACTTC
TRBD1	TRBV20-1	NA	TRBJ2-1	CSAQRPGTGNYNEQFF	TGCAGTGCTCAACGCCCGGGGACAGGGAACTACAATGAGCAGTTCTTC
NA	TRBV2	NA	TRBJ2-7	CASSEVVLVYEQYF	TGTGCCAGCAGTGAGGTAGTCTTGGTTTACGAGCAGTACTTC
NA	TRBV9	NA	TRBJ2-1	CASSVQAQALGETQFF	TGTGCCAGTAGCGTACAGGCACAGGCACTGGGAGAGACCCAGTTCTTC
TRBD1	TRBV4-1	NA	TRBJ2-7	CASSQVTGEYEQYF	TGCGCCAGCAGCCAAGTTACAGGGGAATACGAGCAGTACTTC
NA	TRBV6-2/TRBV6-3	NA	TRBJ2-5	CPSSSRVETQYF	TGTCCCAGCAGTTCACGAGTGGAGACCCAGTACTTC
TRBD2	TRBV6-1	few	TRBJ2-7	CASSHSGRAGEQYF	TGTGCCAGCAGTCATAGCGGGAGGGCTGGCGAGCAGTACTTC
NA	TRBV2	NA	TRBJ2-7	CASSEFSGHLLVGLWYF	TGTGCCAGCAGTGAATTTTCTGGTCATTTGCTAGTAGGTCTTTGGTACTTC
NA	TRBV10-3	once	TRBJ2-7	CAISILDSYEQYF	TGTGCCATCAGCATATTGGACAGTTACGAGCAGTACTTC
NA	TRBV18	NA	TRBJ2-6	CASSPNPTSGANVLTF	TGTGCCAGCTCACCAAATCCCACCTCTGGGGCCAACGTCCTGACTTTC
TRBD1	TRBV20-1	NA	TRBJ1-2	CSAGGPGQGAYGYTF	TGCAGTGCTGGAGGACCGGGACAGGGGGCCTACGGCTACACCTTC
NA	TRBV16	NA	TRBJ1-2	CASSQPSFGYTF	TGTGCCAGCAGCCAGCCCAGCTTTGGCTACACCTTC
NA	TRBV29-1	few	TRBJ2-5	CSVEPENQETQYF	TGCAGCGTTGAACCCGAGAATCAAGAGACCCAGTACTTC
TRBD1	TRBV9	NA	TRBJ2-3	CASSAWTGLRTDTQYF	TGTGCCAGCAGCGCCTGGACAGGGCTGAGGACAGATACGCAGTATTTT
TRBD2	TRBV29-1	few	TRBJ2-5	CSVESGAGAINIQYF	TGCAGCGTTGAATCCGGGGCGGGAGCGATAAACATACAGTACTTC
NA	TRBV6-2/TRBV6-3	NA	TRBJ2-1	CASSRPRSDEQFF	TGTGCCAGCAGTCGACCCCGGTCTGATGAGCAGTTCTTC
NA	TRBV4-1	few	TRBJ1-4	CASSQVANEKLFF	TGCGCCAGCAGCCAAGTTGCTAATGAAAAACTGTTTTTT
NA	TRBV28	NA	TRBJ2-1	CASSLPDGANEQFF	TGTGCCAGCAGTTTACCCGATGGGGCGAATGAGCAGTTCTTC
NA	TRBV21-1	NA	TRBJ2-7	CASRGDPGEQYF	TGTGCCAGCAGAGGGGACCCTGGCGAGCAGTACTTC
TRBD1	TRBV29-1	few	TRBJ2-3	CSASRGTGGADTQYF	TGCAGCGCTTCCCGCGGGACAGGGGGCGCAGATACGCAGTATTTT
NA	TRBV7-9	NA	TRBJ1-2	CASSLPDPIGGYTF	TGTGCCAGCAGTTTACCCGACCCGATTGGTGGCTACACCTTC
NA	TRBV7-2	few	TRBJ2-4	CASSPEAGVKNIQYF	TGTGCCAGCAGCCCTGAAGCAGGGGTCAAAAACATTCAGTACTTC
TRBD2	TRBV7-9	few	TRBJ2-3	CASSSSGGELSTDTQYF	TGTGCCAGCAGTTCTAGCGGCGGGGAGCTGAGCACAGATACGCAGTATTTT
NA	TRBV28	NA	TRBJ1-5	CASSSDPQPQHF	TGTGCCAGCAGTTCAGACCCGCAGCCCCAGCATTTT
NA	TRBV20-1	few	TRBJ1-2	CSARPPGRGYTF	TGCAGTGCTAGGCCCCCTGGACGTGGCTACACCTTC